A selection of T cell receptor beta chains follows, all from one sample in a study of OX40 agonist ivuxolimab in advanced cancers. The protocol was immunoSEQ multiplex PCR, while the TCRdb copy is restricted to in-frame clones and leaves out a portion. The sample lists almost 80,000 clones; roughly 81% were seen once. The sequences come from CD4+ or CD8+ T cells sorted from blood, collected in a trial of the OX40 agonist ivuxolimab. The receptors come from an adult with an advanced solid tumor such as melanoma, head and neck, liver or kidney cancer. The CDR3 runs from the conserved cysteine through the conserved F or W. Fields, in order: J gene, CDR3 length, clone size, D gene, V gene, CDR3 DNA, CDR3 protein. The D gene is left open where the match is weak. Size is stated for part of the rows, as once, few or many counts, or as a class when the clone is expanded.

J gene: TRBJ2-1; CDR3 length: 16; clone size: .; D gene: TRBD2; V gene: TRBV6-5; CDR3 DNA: TGTGCCAGCAGTTTTTCACCGGGACTAGTTGAGTCTGAGCAGTTCTTC; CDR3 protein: CASSFSPGLVESEQFF
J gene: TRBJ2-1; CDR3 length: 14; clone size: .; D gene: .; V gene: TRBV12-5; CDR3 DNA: TGTGCTAGTGTTCCCCCCCGAGCTGTTAATGAGCAGTTCTTC; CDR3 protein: CASVPPRAVNEQFF
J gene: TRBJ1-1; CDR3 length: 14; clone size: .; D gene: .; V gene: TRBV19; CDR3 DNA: TGTGCCAGTAGTATAAGTCCAGGGGACACTGAAGCTTTCTTT; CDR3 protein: CASSISPGDTEAFF
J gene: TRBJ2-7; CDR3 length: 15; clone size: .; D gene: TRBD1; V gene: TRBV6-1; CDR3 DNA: TGTGCCAGCAGTCTCCAAGGGACAGCAGCCTACGAGCAGTACTTC; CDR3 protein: CASSLQGTAAYEQYF
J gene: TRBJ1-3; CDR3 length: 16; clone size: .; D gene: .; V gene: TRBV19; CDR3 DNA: TGTGCCAGTTCCGGGACACCACCCTTCTCTGGAAACACCATATATTTT; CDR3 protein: CASSGTPPFSGNTIYF
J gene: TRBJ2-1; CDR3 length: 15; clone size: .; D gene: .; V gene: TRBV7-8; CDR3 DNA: TGTGCCAGCAGCTTGCTACCAAGCTCCTACAATGAGCAGTTCTTC; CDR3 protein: CASSLLPSSYNEQFF
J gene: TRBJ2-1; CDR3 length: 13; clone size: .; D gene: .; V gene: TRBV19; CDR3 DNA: TGTGCCAGTAGGGACAGACTTTTCAGTGAGCAGTTCTTC; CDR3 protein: CASRDRLFSEQFF
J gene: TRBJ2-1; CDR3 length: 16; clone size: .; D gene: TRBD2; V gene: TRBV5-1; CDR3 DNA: TGCGCCAGCAGCTTGGCTAGCGGGACATCCTACAATGAGCAGTTCTTC; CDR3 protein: CASSLASGTSYNEQFF
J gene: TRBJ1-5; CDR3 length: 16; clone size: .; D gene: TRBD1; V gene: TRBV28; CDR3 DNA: TGTGCCAGCAGCTACACCGGGACAGGGTACCTTCAGCCCCAGCATTTT; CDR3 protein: CASSYTGTGYLQPQHF
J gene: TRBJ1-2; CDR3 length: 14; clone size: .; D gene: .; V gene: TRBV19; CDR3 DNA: TGTGCCAGTAGTATCAGAGGCCAGGGGAATGGCTACACCTTC; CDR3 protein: CASSIRGQGNGYTF
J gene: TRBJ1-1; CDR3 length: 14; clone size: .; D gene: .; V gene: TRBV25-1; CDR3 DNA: TGTGCCAGCAGTCGTCCAGGGCGATTACCTGAAGCTTTCTTT; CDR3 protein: CASSRPGRLPEAFF
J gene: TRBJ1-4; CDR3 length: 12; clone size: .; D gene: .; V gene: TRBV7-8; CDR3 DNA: TGTGCCAGCGGCGATTTCTCGGAAAAACTGTTTTTT; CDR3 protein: CASGDFSEKLFF
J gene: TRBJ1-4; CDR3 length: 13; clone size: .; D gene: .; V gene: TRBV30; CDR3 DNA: TGTGCCTGGACCATGGGTGGGAATGAAAAACTGTTTTTT; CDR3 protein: CAWTMGGNEKLFF
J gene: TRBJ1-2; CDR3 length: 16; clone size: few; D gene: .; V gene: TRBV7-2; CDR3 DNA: TGTGCCAGCAGCTTAGGCAGGACGTCTACAGGCTATGGCTACACCTTC; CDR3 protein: CASSLGRTSTGYGYTF
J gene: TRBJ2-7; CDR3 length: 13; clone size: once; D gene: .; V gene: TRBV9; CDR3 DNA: TGTGCCAGCAGCCGCGACCCTTCCTACGAGCAGTACTTC; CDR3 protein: CASSRDPSYEQYF
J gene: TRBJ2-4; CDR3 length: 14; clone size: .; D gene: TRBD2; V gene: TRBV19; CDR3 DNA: TGTGCCAGTAGTATACTAGCGGGACAAAACATTCAGTACTTC; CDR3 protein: CASSILAGQNIQYF
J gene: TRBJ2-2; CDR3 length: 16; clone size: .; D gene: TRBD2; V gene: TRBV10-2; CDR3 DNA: TGCGCCAGCAGTGAAGGGGGACTAGCGGAAACCGGGGAGCTGTTTTTT; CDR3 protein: CASSEGGLAETGELFF
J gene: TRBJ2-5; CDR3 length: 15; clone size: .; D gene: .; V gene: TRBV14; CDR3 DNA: TGTGCCAGCAGTTCAATACAGGGACCCCAAGAGACCCAGTACTTC; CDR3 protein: CASSSIQGPQETQYF
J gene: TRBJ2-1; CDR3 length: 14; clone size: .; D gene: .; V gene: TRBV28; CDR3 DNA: TGTGCCAGCACCCTGACAGCCTCCTACAATGAGCAGTTCTTC; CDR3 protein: CASTLTASYNEQFF
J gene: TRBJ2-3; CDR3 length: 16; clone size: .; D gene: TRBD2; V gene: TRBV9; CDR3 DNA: TGTGCCAGCAGCGTACTAGCGGGGCTAAGCACAGATACGCAGTATTTT; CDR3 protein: CASSVLAGLSTDTQYF
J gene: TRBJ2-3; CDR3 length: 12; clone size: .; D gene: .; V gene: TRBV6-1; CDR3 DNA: TGTGCCAGCAGTGAAGGGGGAGATACGCAGTATTTT; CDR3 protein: CASSEGGDTQYF
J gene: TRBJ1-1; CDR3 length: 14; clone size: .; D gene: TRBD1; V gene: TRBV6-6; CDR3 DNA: TGTGCCAGCCGGACAGGGGTTAGGAACACTGAAGCTTTCTTT; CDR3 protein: CASRTGVRNTEAFF
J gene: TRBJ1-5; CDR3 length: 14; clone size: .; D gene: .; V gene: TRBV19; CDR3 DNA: TGTGCCAGTAGTATAGGGGGGAAAGGTCAGCCCCAGCATTTT; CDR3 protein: CASSIGGKGQPQHF
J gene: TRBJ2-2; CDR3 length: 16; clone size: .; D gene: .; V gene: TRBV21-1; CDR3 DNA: TGTGCCAGCAGCCCATGCCCTGCCAGGGGGACCGGGGAGCTGTTTTTT; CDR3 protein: CASSPCPARGTGELFF
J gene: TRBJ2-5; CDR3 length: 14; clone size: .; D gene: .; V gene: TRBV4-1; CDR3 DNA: TGCGCCAGCAGCCACCCCGGGAGTAGGCAGACCCAGTACTTC; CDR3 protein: CASSHPGSRQTQYF
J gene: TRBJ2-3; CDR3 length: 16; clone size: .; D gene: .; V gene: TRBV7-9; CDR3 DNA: TGTGCCAGCAGCCCGAGAGGAGCGGGACATTCAGATACGCAGTATTTT; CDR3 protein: CASSPRGAGHSDTQYF
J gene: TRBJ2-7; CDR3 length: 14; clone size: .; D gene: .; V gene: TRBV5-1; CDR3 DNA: TGCGCCAGCAGCTTGGCCGGATCCACCTACGAGCAGTACTTC; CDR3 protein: CASSLAGSTYEQYF
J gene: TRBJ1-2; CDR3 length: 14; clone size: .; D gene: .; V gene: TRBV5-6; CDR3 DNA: TGTGCCAGCCACAGCTTACAGGGCGTCTATGGCTACACCTTC; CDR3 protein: CASHSLQGVYGYTF
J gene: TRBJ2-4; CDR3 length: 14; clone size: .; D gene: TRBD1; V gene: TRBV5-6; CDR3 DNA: TGTGCCAGCAGCTTGAGGACAGGTGCGGACATTCAGTACTTC; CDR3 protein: CASSLRTGADIQYF
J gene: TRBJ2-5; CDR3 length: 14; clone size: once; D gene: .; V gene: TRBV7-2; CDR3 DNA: TGTGCCAGCAGCGAAGGGGGGTTACAAGAGACCCAGTACTTC; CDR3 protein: CASSEGGLQETQYF
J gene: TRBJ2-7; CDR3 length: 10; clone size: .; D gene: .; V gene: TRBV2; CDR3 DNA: TGTGCCAGCGAGGGGGACGAGCAGTACTTC; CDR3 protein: CASEGDEQYF
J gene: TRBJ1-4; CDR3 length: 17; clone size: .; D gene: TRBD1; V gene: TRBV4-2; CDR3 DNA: TGTGCCAGCAGCCCGAACACCGGGACAGCTCTTAATGAAAAACTGTTTTTT; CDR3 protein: CASSPNTGTALNEKLFF
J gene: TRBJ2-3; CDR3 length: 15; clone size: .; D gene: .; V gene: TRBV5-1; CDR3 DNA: TGCGCCAGCAGCTTGGGTTGGGGAATCACAGATACGCAGTATTTT; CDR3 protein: CASSLGWGITDTQYF
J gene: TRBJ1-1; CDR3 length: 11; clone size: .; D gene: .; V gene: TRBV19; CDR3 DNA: TGTGCCAGTAGTACGCCCCGTGAAGCTTTCTTT; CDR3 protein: CASSTPREAFF
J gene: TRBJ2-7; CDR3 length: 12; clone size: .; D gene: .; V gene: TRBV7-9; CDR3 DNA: TGTGCCAGCAGCCCGACAGGATACGAGCAGTACTTC; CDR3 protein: CASSPTGYEQYF
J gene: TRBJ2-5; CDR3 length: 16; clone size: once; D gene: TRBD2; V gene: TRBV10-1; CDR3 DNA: TGCGCCAGCAGCCAGCTAAGTCTAGCGGGAGAAGAGACCCAGTACTTC; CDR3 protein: CASSQLSLAGEETQYF
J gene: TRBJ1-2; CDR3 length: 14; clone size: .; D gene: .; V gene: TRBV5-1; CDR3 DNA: TGCGCCAGCAGCCACACGGGGACGCCTTATGGCTACACCTTC; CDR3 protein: CASSHTGTPYGYTF
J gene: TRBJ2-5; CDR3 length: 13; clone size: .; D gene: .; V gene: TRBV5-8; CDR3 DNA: TGTGCCAGCAGCTTGGCGGACCAAGAGACCCAGTACTTC; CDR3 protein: CASSLADQETQYF
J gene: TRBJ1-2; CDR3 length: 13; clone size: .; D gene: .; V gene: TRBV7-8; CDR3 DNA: TGTGCCAGCCGTGGCGGAATTAACTATGGCTACACCTTC; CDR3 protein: CASRGGINYGYTF
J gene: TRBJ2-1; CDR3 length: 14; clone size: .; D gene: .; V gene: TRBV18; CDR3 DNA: TGTGCCAGCTCACCCAGGGTTTTAGGGGATGAGCAGTTCTTC; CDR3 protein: CASSPRVLGDEQFF
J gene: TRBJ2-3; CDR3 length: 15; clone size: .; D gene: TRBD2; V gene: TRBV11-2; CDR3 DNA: TGTGCCAGCAGCCCCAGGTCGGGGGGGGACGCTACGCAGTATTTT; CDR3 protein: CASSPRSGGDATQYF
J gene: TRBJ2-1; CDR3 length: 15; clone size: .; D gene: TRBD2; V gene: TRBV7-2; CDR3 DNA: TGTGCCAGCAGCTTAGATAGCGGGGGTCACAATGAGCAGTTCTTC; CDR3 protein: CASSLDSGGHNEQFF
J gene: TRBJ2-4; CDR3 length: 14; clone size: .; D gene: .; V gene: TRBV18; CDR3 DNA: TGTGCCAGCTCAATGCCCTCGGGGGGCAACATTCAGTACTTC; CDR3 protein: CASSMPSGGNIQYF
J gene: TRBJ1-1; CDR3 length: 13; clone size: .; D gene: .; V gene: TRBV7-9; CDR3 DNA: TGTGCCAGCACCTTAGGGATCAACACTGAAGCTTTCTTT; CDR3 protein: CASTLGINTEAFF